This TCR beta chain was documented in a study of beta chain features in type 1 diabetes. Study-wide results and caveats: TCRB CDR3s from Type 1 diabetes patients were moderately but significantly shorter in all four CD4+ subsets. Shorter templates might be favored by PCR, equally in patients and controls.

A note on this clone: The antigen is undetermined.

This CDR3 comprises 14 residues. Per germline, CDR1 GTSNPN and CDR2 SVGIG (reference sequence). V shed 3 bases and J shed 8 bases, with 19 bases lying between them. Every bit of the isolated RNA underwent reverse transcription, so sequencing read expressed TCRB transcripts. Profiled with immunoSEQ multiplex PCR; TCRdb holds only in-frame clones, not every one. The sample has approximately 150,000 clones, around an eighth seen once. Sequencing input: central memory CD4+ T cells from blood. The V gene is TRBV30, the J gene TRBJ1-1, with a possible D match to TRBD1 (6 bases). This receptor was obtained from a man between 18 and 35 years old with type 1 diabetes. The CDR3, as DNA: TGTGCCTGGAGGGGGGCCCCGGGGTCGATGGAAGCTTTCTTT. Its protein is CAWRGAPGSMEAFF.